These 8 T cell receptor beta chains originate from one sample sequenced in a study of cytomegalovirus exposure and HLA in healthy donors. It was with 60 Vbeta and 13 Jbeta primers that the PCR ran. Only in-frame clones appear in the TCRdb table, and some are missing; sequencing was by immunoSEQ multiplex PCR. The sample lists approximately 160,000 clones, just over 70% occurring once. The sequencing sample was made of PBMCs. The receptor source for this set is a man aged 18 to 29 in good health and CMV-seropositive.

The chain employs TRBV30 and TRBJ2-1; 14 nucleotides line up with TRBD2. The CDR3 is made up of 19 amino acids. The ends lost 3 bases at V and 0 bases at J; junction bases unmatched: 10. Germline V gives CDR1 GTSNPN, CDR2 SVGIG (reference sequence). CDR3: CAWRRTRLAGGHSYNEQFF. The CDR3 nucleotides read TGTGCCTGGAGGCGAACTAGACTAGCGGGGGGGCACTCCTACAATGAGCAGTTCTTC. Using reference TRBV30 and TRBJ2-1 for the parts outside the CDR3, the full variable domain is SQTIHQWPATLVQPVGSPLSLECTVEGTSNPNLYWYRQAAGRGLQLLFYSVGIGQISSEVPQNLSASRPQDRQFILSSKKLLLSDSGFYLCAWRRTRLAGGHSYNEQFFGPGTRLTVL.

This chain uses TRBV15 with TRBJ2-1; TRBD2 aligns across 9 bases. This CDR3 spans 17 amino acids. CDR1 and CDR2 from the germline V gene are LNHNV and YYDKDF (reference sequence). V lost 0 bases to trimming and J lost 5 bases; unmatched junction nucleotides: 8. Here the CDR3 reads CATSREVAGGPHNEQFF. The CDR3 DNA is TGTGCCACCAGCAGAGAAGTGGCGGGGGGGCCCCACAATGAGCAGTTCTTC.

The chain has TRBV6-1 and TRBJ1-2; D gene ambiguous. Germline V gene data show CDR1 as MNHNS and CDR2 as SASEGT. Trimming took off 1 base at V and 6 bases at J, with 12 bases between the two ends. The CDR3 runs to 14 residues. CDR3 sequence (DNA): TGTGCCAGCAGTGAAGTCGCAGGTGGGCATGGCTACACCTTC. As protein: CASSEVAGGHGYTF.

The table lists this clone with a few counts. The rearrangement uses TRBV13 and TRBJ2-6, with TRBD2 matching over 14 bases. Germline V gives CDR1 PRHDT, CDR2 FYEKMQ (reference sequence). Unmatched junction bases numbered 6, after V lost 5 bases and J lost 0 bases. This CDR3 spans 19 amino acids. The CDR3 sequence is CASSHGLAGGLSGANVLTF. The CDR3 region has the DNA TGTGCCAGCAGCCACGGACTAGCGGGAGGCCTCTCTGGGGCCAACGTCCTGACTTTC. The whole variable domain, filled in from reference TRBV13 and TRBJ2-6, reads AAGVIQSPRHLIKEKRETATLKCYPIPRHDTVYWYQQGPGQDPQFLISFYEKMQSDKGSIPDRFSAQQFSDYHSELNMSSLELGDSALYFCASSHGLAGGLSGANVLTFGAGSRLTVL.

The rearrangement uses TRBV19 and TRBJ2-4, with 7 bases lining up with TRBD1. The CDR3 runs to 14 residues. Per germline, CDR1 LNHDA and CDR2 SQIVND (reference sequence). Trimming cost V 5 bases and J 5 bases; bases outside gene matches: 6. CDR3 nucleotides: TGTGCCAGTAGTTCAACAGGGGATGAAAACATTCAGTACTTC. Amino acid sequence: CASSSTGDENIQYF.

The chain carries TRBV28 and TRBJ2-7, with TRBD1 matching 7 bases. This CDR3 region has 14 residues. From germline, CDR1 is MDHEN and CDR2 SYDVKM. V was clipped by 4 bases and J by 2 bases; unmatched bases: 5. The CDR3 DNA sequence: TGTGCCAGCAGTTCCATGACAGGGACCTACGAGCAGTACGTC. It translates to CASSSMTGTYEQYV.

The gene calls are TRBV5-5 and TRBJ1-1, with 9 bases that match TRBD1. Germline V gene sequence: CDR1 SGHKS, CDR2 YYEKEE (reference sequence). This CDR3 region has 14 residues. With 6 bases clipped from V and 8 bases from J, the junction kept 11 bases outside the gene matches. CDR3 loop: CASTLWDREGEAFF. DNA of the CDR3: TGTGCCAGCACCCTCTGGGACAGGGAAGGAGAAGCTTTCTTT.

The chain is built from TRBV6-6 and TRBJ1-2, with D possibly matching TRBD1 (5 bases). The germline gives CDR1 MNHNY, CDR2 SVGAGI (reference sequence). The V gene lost 2 bases and the J gene lost 6 bases, with 16 bases spanning the gap. The length of the CDR3 is 15 residues. The CDR3 DNA reads as TGTGCCAGCAGTTACCCCCAGACAGTTCAAAATGGCTACACCTTC. Its translation: CASSYPQTVQNGYTF.